The 9 T cell receptor beta chains below all came from one sample that was sequenced in a study of tumor-infiltrating lymphocytes in primary liver carcinoma. From 500 ng total RNA, TCR beta cDNA was generated with a primer in the constant region. Each TCR beta library was derived from three nested multiplex PCR rounds that employed slightly modified ARM-PCR. Running 10 cycles apiece, the first two PCR rounds relied on TRBV1-TRBV30 forward primers together with a C-beta reverse primer. TCRdb redid the calling of the multiplex PCR reads with MiXCR, one entry per CDR3 protein. This sample has approximately 80,000 distinct CDR3 sequences, with under 75% found just once. Unsorted bulk tissue, about 18-31 mg of it, served as the source for co-extraction of RNA and DNA. Sequenced sample: tumor-adjacent normal liver tissue. Receptor source: a man between 40 and 49 years old with primary liver carcinoma and hepatitis B virus infection.

This clonotype was picked up a small number of times. The junction departs from germline at one end; a sequencing error may be responsible. The rearrangement uses TRBV5-6 and TRBJ1-2, with D unresolved. This CDR3 comprises 13 residues. The germline V gene has CDR1 SGHDT and CDR2 YYEEEE. The CDR3 region is CASSLDHEAGNTF. CDR3 sequence (DNA): TGTGCCAGCAGCTTGGACCACGAGGCTGGCAACACCTTC.

The chain has TRBV28 and TRBJ2-2; D uncertain. V gave up 3 bases and J gave up 5 bases, with 16 bases separating them. Per germline, CDR1 MDHEN and CDR2 SYDVKM. The CDR3 covers 16 residues. The CDR3 DNA reads TGTGCCAGCAGTTTTCCTCAGAGACACTCAACCGGGGAGCTGTTTTTT. Encoded protein: CASSFPQRHSTGELFF.

Comments on this clonotype: This may be a read error: a much more frequent sequence differs by one nucleotide. The rearrangement joins TRBV6-4 to TRBJ1-2; TRBD1 matches 7 bases. Germline V gene lookup returns CDR1 MRHNA and CDR2 SNTAGT. This CDR3 has 15 residues. DNA of the CDR3: TGTGCCAGCAGTGACTCACCAGGGGGGGCAGATGGCTACATCTTC. Residues: CASSDSPGGADGYIF.

This chain joins TRBV29-1 and TRBJ2-7; 13 nucleotides line up with TRBD2. Germline V gene sequence: CDR1 SQVTM, CDR2 ANQGSEA. The junction had 9 bases not matched to a gene; V was cut back by 6 bases and J by 4 bases. CDR3 length equals 15 residues. CDR3 DNA: TGCAGCGTGGGACTAGCGGGAAGTGGGCGTTACGAGCAGTACTTC. Its protein product is CSVGLAGSGRYEQYF.

Note on this clonotype: The junction departs from germline at one end; a sequencing error may be responsible. This rearrangement joins TRBV4-1 to TRBJ2-7, with D possibly TRBD2 on 7 matching bases. Germline V lookup: CDR1 MGHRA, CDR2 YSYEKL. CDR3 length: 15 residues. The chain's CDR3 is CASTQGTNGAYEQYF. CDR3 sequence (DNA): TGCGCGAGCACGCAGGGGACTAACGGGGCCTACGAGCAGTACTTC.

As regards this clonotype: Since a much larger clone is just one base distant, this may be a read error. This chain uses TRBV5-1 with TRBJ2-7; D uncertain. This CDR3 is 13 amino acids long. Germline lookup yields CDR1 SGHRS and CDR2 YFSETQ. V was trimmed by 5 bases and J by 3 bases, leaving 12 bases between them. CDR3 amino acids: CASRQDGVYEQYF. The CDR3 DNA reads TGCGCCAGCAGGCAGGACGGAGTCTACGAGCAGTACTTC.

In this sample, this clonotype turned up a few times. Mismatch with germline at one junction end may stem from a read error. V gene TRBV29-1 combines with J gene TRBJ2-3, with a possible D match to TRBD1 (6 bases). The germline CDR1 and CDR2 sequences are SQVTM and ANQGSEA. This CDR3 region has 15 residues. The CDR3 nucleotides read TGCAGCGTTGAGGGGGCCCCGGGAATCACAGGTACGCAGTATTTT. It encodes CSVEGAPGITGTQYF.

Of note for this clonotype: Mismatch with germline at one junction end may stem from a read error. The rearrangement joins TRBV10-3 to TRBJ2-3; TRBD1 might be the D (6 bases). The V gene's germline CDR1 is ENHRY and CDR2 SYGVKD. The CDR3 extends over 15 amino acids. The CDR3: CATSAEGGPTDTQYF. CDR3 bases: TGTGCCACCAGTGCAGAAGGGGGTCCCACAGATACGCAGTATTTT.

V usage is TRBV7-3 and J usage is TRBJ2-7, with no clear D. The V gene lost 5 bases and the J gene lost 1 base, with 15 bases spanning the gap. There are 15 residues in the CDR3. Germline CDR1 is SGHTA and CDR2 is FQGTGA. The CDR3 loop reads CASSISAGLSYEQYF. The CDR3 nucleotides read TGTGCCAGCAGCATAAGTGCCGGTTTGTCCTACGAGCAGTACTTC.